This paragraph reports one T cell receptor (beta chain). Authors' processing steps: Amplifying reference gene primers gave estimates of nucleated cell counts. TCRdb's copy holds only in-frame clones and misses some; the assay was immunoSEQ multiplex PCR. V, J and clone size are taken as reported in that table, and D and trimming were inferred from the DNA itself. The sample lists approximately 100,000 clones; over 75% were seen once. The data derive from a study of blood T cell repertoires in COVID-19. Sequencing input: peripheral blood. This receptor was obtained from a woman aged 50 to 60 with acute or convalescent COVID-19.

CDR3 loop: CASSTDTYNEQFF. Here the CDR3 DNA reads TGTGCCAGCAGCACGGACACCTACAATGAGCAGTTCTTC. The rearrangement uses TRBV7-7 and TRBJ2-1; weak D call: TRBD1 (5 bases). Germline V gene data show CDR1 as SSHAT and CDR2 as FNYEAQ (reference sequence). The CDR3 has 13 residues. Trimming removed 5 bases from V and 2 bases from J, with 7 bases in between.